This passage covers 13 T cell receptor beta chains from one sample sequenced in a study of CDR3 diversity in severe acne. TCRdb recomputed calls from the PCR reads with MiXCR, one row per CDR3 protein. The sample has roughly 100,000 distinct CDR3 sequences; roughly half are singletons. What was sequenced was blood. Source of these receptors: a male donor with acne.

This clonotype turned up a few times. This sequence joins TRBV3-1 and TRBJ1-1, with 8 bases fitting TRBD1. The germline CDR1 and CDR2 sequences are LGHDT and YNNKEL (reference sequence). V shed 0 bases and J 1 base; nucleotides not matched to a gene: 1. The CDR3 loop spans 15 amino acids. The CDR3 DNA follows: TGTGCCAGCAGCCAAGAGGGGACAGGGAACACTGAAGCTTTCTTT. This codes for CASSQEGTGNTEAFF.

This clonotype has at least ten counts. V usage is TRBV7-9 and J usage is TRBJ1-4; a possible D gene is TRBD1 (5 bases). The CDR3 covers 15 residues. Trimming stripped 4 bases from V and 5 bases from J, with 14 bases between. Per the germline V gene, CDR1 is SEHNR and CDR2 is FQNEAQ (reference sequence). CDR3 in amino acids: CASSSRDGINEKLFF. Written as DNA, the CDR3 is TGTGCCAGCAGCTCGCGGGACGGTATAAATGAAAAACTGTTTTTT.

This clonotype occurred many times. The CDR3 DNA follows: TGCGCCAGCAGTGAGTGGGGACAGGACTACGAGCAGTACTTC. This encodes CASSEWGQDYEQYF. The chain couples TRBV10-2 to TRBJ2-7; 8 nucleotides agree with TRBD1. The CDR3 loop spans 14 amino acids. Germline-derived CDR1 and CDR2 are WSHSY and SAAADI. Losses at the gene ends were 1 base for V and 3 bases for J; bases not matched to a gene: 2.

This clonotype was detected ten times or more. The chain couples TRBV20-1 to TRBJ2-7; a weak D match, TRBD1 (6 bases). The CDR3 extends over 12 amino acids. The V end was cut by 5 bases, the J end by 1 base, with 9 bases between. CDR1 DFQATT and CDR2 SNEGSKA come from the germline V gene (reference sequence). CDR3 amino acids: CSADTGSYEQYF. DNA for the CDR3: TGCAGTGCTGATACAGGGTCCTACGAGCAGTACTTC.

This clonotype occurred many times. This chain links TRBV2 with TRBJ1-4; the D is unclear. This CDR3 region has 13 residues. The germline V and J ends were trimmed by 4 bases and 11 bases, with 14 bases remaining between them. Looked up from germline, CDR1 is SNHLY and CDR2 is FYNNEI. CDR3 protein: CASSALRGDKLFF. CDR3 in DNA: TGTGCCAGCAGTGCTCTGCGCGGCGACAAACTGTTTTTT.

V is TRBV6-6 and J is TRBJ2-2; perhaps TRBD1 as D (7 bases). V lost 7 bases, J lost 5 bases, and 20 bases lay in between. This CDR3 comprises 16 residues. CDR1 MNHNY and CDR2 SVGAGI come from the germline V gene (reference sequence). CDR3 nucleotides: TGTGCCAGCATCCCGGCCGGGTCAGGGGGGACCGGGGAGCTGTTTTTT. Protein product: CASIPAGSGGTGELFF.

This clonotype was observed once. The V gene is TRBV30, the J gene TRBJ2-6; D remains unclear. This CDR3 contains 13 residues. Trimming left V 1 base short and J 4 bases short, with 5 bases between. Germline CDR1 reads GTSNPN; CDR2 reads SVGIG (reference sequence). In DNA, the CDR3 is TGTGCCTGGAGTGCTAGAGGGGCCAACGTCCTGACTTTC. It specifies CAWSARGANVLTF.

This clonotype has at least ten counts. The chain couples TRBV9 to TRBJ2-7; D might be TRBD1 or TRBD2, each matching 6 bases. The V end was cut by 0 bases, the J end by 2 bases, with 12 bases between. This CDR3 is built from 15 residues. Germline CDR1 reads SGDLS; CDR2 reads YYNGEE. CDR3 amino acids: CASSVGGGGAYEQYF. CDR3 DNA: TGTGCCAGCAGCGTAGGCGGAGGGGGAGCCTACGAGCAGTACTTC.

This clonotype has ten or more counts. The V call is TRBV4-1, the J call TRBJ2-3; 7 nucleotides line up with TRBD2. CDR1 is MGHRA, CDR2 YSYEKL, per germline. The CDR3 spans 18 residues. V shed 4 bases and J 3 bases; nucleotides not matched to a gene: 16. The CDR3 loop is CASSLSLGGREMTDTQYF. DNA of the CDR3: TGCGCCAGCAGCCTTTCTTTGGGCGGGCGGGAGATGACAGATACGCAGTATTTT.

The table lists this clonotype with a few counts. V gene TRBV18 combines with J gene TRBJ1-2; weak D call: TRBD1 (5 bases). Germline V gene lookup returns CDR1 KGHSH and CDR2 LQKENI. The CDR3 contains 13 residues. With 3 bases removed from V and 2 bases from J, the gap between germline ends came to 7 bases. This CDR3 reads CASSPGGNYGYTF. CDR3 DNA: TGTGCCAGCTCACCTGGGGGGAACTATGGCTACACCTTC.

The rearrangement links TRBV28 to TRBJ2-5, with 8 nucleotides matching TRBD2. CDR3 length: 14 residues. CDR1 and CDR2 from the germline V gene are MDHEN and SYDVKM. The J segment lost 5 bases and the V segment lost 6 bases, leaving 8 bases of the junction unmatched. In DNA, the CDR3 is TGTGCCAGCAGCTTAGCGGGGAGAGAGGAGACCCAGTACTTC. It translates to CASSLAGREETQYF.

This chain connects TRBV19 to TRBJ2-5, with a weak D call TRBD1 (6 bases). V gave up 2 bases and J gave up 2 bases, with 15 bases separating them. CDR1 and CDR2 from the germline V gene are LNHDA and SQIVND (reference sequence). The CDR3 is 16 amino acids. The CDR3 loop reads CASSINPGTSQETQYF. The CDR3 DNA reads TGTGCCAGTAGTATAAACCCCGGGACATCTCAAGAGACCCAGTACTTC. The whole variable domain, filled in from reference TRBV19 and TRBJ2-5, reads DGGITQSPKYLFRKEGQNVTLSCEQNLNHDAMYWYRQDPGQGLRLIYYSQIVNDFQKGDIAEGYSVSREKKESFPLTVTSAQKNPTAFYLCASSINPGTSQETQYFGPGTRLLVL.

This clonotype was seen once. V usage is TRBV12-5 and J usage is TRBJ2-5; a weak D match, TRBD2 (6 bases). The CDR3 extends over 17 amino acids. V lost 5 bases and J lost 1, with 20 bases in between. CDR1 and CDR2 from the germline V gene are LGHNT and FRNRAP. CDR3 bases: TGTGCTAGTGGTAAGACCTCCGGGACGGGGGTCCAAGAGACCCAGTACTTC. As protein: CASGKTSGTGVQETQYF. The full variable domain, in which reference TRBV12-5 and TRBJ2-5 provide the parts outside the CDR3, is DARVTQTPRHKVTEMGQEVTMRCQPILGHNTVFWYRQTMMQGLELLAYFRNRAPLDDSGMPKDRFSAEMPDATLATLKIQPSEPRDSAVYFCASGKTSGTGVQETQYFGPGTRLLVL.